Listed below are T cell receptor beta chains from one sample, sequenced in a study of PD-L1 blockade in urothelial cancer. The repertoire was sequenced with immunoSEQ multiplex PCR; TCRdb's copy has only in-frame clones and lacks some. The sample has around 30,000 clones, approximately 81% seen once. Sequenced here: PBMCs, sampled around atezolizumab (anti-PD-L1) treatment. All receptors derive from a man in his 70s with urothelial cancer. The CDR3 runs from the conserved cysteine through the conserved F or W. The D gene is left open where the match is weak. Some rows have no size entry. The others give once, few or many, or a class for an expanded clone.

- | TRBJ1-1 | TRBV7-9 | TRBD1 | TGTGCCAGCAGCACCGGACAGGGGGGCCACACTGAAGCTTTCTTT | CASSTGQGGHTEAFF
- | TRBJ2-6 | TRBV7-3 | TRBD1 | TGTGCCAGCAGCTTATCAGGGGGCTCTGGGGCCAACGTCCTGACTTTC | CASSLSGGSGANVLTF
- | TRBJ2-5 | TRBV11-2 | TRBD1 | TGTGCCAGCAGTCGGACAGGGATGGAGACCCAGTACTTC | CASSRTGMETQYF
- | TRBJ2-7 | TRBV10-3 | TRBD2 | TGTGCCATCTCCCCTACTAGCGGGGGAGGTTACGAGCAGTACTTC | CAISPTSGGGYEQYF
once | TRBJ2-3 | TRBV7-8 | - | TGTGCCAGCAGCTTATACGGCGGGGGCAGCATAGATACGCAGTATTTT | CASSLYGGGSIDTQYF
- | TRBJ2-1 | TRBV6-1 | TRBD2 | TGTGCCAGTCTCTCTAGCGGGAGTTGGAATGAGCAGTTCTTC | CASLSSGSWNEQFF
once | TRBJ2-5 | TRBV19 | TRBD1 | TGTGCCAGTAGTTCGAGGACAGGGGGCACCCAAGAGACCCAGTACTTC | CASSSRTGGTQETQYF
once | TRBJ2-7 | TRBV14 | TRBD2 | TGTGCCAGCAGCGGGGGACTAGCGGGAGTCTACGAGCAGTACTTC | CASSGGLAGVYEQYF
- | TRBJ2-5 | TRBV6-1 | TRBD2 | TGTGCCAGCAAGGGGACTAGCGGGAGAGGAGAGACCCAGTACTTC | CASKGTSGRGETQYF
- | TRBJ1-6 | TRBV9 | - | TGTGCCAGCAGCGTAGATGGGAGCTCACCCCTCCACTTT | CASSVDGSSPLHF
few | TRBJ1-1 | TRBV7-2 | TRBD1 | TGTGCCAGCAGCCGCCCCCCGGACAGGGTGAATGAAGCTTTCTTT | CASSRPPDRVNEAFF
few | TRBJ1-5 | TRBV2 | - | TGTGCCAGCAGTCAGGACAAACAGCCCCAGCATTTT | CASSQDKQPQHF
- | TRBJ2-1 | TRBV6-1 | TRBD1 | TGTGCCAGCAGTGAAGAAGACAGGGGATACTACAATGAGCAGTTCTTC | CASSEEDRGYYNEQFF
- | TRBJ2-3 | TRBV7-9 | TRBD2 | TGTGCCAGCAGGGGACTAGCGGGGGGGGGAGTAGATACGCAGTATTTT | CASRGLAGGGVDTQYF
- | TRBJ2-1 | TRBV15 | TRBD2 | TGTGCCACCAGCCGACCGGGACTAGCGGCCAATGAGCAGTTCTTC | CATSRPGLAANEQFF
- | TRBJ1-1 | TRBV27 | - | TGTGCCAGCAGTTTCATAGGGAGGTCTGAAGCTTTCTTT | CASSFIGRSEAFF